Listed here are 10 T cell receptor beta chains from one sample, sequenced in a study of CD8 T cells in ankylosing spondylitis. TCRdb reprocessed the 5' RACE reads via MiXCR and lists one record per CDR3 protein. The table shows roughly 42,000 distinct CDR3 sequences, with 2.7% occurring only once. The sample comprised blood, either unsorted or a sorted T cell fraction (not recorded which). Every receptor here comes from a male donor with ankylosing spondylitis or in good health (not recorded which).

This clonotype was counted many times. The chain is built from TRBV9 and TRBJ1-1; D is unclear. The CDR3 is made up of 12 amino acids. Trimming pared 4 bases from V and 1 base from J, leaving 5 bases between. Germline assignment: CDR1 SGDLS and CDR2 YYNGEE. The CDR3 reads CASSPQNTEAFF. The CDR3 DNA follows: TGTGCCAGCAGCCCCCAGAACACTGAAGCTTTCTTT.

This clonotype was seen a handful of times. The V gene is TRBV9, the J gene TRBJ2-3; 8 positions agree with TRBD2. This CDR3 has 18 amino acids. In germline, CDR1 is SGDLS, CDR2 YYNGEE. With 4 bases clipped from V and 1 base from J, the junction kept 14 bases outside the gene matches. The CDR3 DNA sequence: TGTGCCAGCAGCTCCTCCCCCCGGGCGGGGGGTGGCACAGATACGCAGTATTTT. It encodes CASSSSPRAGGGTDTQYF.

The sample holds many counts of this clonotype. The chain links TRBV9 to TRBJ2-7; D might be TRBD1 (6 bases). The CDR3 consists of 15 residues. Germline CDR1 is SGDLS and CDR2 is YYNGEE. Trimming stripped 2 bases from V and 4 bases from J, with 16 bases between. CDR3 residues: CASSVRDTGRYEQYF. CDR3 bases: TGTGCCAGCAGCGTCCGGGACACCGGACGGTACGAGCAGTACTTC.

Only a few counts were recorded for this clonotype. CDR3 sequence: CASSVMTSGSGKTQYF. CDR3 DNA sequence: TGTGCCAGCAGCGTCATGACTAGCGGGAGCGGAAAGACCCAGTACTTC. This chain joins TRBV21-1 and TRBJ2-5; TRBD2 is taken as the D call from the table, unchecked against the DNA. TRBV21-1 is annotated as a pseudogene. The CDR3 consists of 16 residues.

In this sample, this clonotype turned up many times. The J gene is TRBJ1-1, the V gene TRBV9; D might be TRBD1 (5 bases). The V gene lost 0 bases and the J gene lost 1 base, with 7 bases spanning the gap. From germline, CDR1 is SGDLS and CDR2 YYNGEE. The CDR3 is 14 amino acids. CDR3 in amino acids: CASSVDQGNTEAFF. CDR3 nucleotide sequence: TGTGCCAGCAGCGTAGATCAGGGGAACACTGAAGCTTTCTTT.

Ten or more counts support this clonotype. The V and J genes are TRBV9 and TRBJ2-7; D gene ambiguous. V lost 0 bases to trimming and J lost 5 bases, with 9 bases between them. CDR3 size: 13 residues. Germline V lookup: CDR1 SGDLS, CDR2 YYNGEE. CDR3 DNA: TGTGCCAGCAGCGTAGTCAGGATCCACGAGCAGTACTTC. Protein sequence: CASSVVRIHEQYF.

This clonotype was recorded many times. This sequence joins TRBV9 and TRBJ2-1; D is unclear. Germline V CDR1 and CDR2: SGDLS, YYNGEE. The ends were cut back, 3 bases at V and 4 bases at J, with 8 bases in the middle. CDR3 length: 13 amino acids. CDR3 residues: CASSAHGYNEQFF. CDR3 DNA sequence: TGTGCCAGCAGCGCCCACGGTTACAATGAGCAGTTCTTC. Full variable domain (remainder filled in from reference TRBV9 and TRBJ2-1): DSGVTQTPKHLITATGQRVTLRCSPRSGDLSVYWYQQSLDQGLQFLIQYYNGEERAKGNILERFSAQQFPDLHSELNLSSLELGDSALYFCASSAHGYNEQFFGPGTRLTVL.

This clonotype was counted ten times or more. V usage is TRBV9 and J usage is TRBJ2-3, with 11 bases lining up with TRBD2. Germline CDR1 is SGDLS and CDR2 is YYNGEE. There are 17 residues in the CDR3. V shed 0 bases and J 1 base; nucleotides not matched to a gene: 4. The CDR3 coding sequence is TGTGCCAGCAGCGTAGCGACTAGCGGGAAGGGCACAGATACGCAGTATTTT. Amino acid sequence: CASSVATSGKGTDTQYF.

This clonotype was observed at least ten times. V gene TRBV9 combines with J gene TRBJ2-1, with 12 bases that match TRBD2. Germline CDR1 reads SGDLS; CDR2 reads YYNGEE. The length of the CDR3 is 20 residues. The V and J ends lost 3 bases and 0 bases, in that order; junction bases with no gene match: 13. In DNA, the CDR3 is TGTGCCAGCAGCGATGGTCCCGGGACTAGCGGGCCAAGCTCCTACAATGAGCAGTTCTTC. This codes for CASSDGPGTSGPSSYNEQFF.

There are many counts of this clonotype. V and J are TRBV9 and TRBJ2-3; 7 bases are a match to TRBD2. CDR3 length: 14 residues. Germline CDR1 is SGDLS and CDR2 is YYNGEE. The ends lost 4 bases at V and 3 bases at J; junction bases unmatched: 5. The CDR3 loop is CASSRTSITDTQYF. CDR3 nucleotide sequence: TGTGCCAGCAGCCGGACTAGTATTACAGATACGCAGTATTTT.